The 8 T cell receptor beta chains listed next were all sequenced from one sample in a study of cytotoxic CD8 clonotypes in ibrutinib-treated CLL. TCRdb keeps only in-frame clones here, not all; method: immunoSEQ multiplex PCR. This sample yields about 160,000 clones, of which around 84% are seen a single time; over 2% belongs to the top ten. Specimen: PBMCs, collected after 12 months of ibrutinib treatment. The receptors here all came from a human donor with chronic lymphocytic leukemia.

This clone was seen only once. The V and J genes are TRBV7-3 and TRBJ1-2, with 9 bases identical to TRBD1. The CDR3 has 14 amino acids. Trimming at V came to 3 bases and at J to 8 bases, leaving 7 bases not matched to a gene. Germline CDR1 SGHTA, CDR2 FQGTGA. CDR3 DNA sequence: TGTGCCAGCAGCTTCACAGGGGGCGAAGGGGGCTACACCTTC. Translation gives CASSFTGGEGGYTF.

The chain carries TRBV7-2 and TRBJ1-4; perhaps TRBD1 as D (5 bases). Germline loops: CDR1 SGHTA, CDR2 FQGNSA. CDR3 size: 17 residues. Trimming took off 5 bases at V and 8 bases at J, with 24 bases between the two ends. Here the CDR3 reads CASSITPPGGGGEKLFF. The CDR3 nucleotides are TGTGCCAGCAGCATCACCCCGCCCGGCGGGGGAGGGGAAAAACTGTTTTTT.

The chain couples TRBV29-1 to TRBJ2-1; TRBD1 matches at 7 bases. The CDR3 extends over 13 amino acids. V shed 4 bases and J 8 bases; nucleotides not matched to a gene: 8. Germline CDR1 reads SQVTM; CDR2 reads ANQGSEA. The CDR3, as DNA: TGCAGCGTTGCCGTCGGGCAGGGGGATGAGCAGTTCTTC. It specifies CSVAVGQGDEQFF.

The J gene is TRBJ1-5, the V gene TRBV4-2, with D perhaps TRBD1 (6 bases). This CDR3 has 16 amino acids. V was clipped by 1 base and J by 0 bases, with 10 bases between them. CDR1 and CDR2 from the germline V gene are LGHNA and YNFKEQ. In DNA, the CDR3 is TGTGCCAGCAGCCAAGTGAGGGGGAATAGCAATCAGCCCCAGCATTTT. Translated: CASSQVRGNSNQPQHF.

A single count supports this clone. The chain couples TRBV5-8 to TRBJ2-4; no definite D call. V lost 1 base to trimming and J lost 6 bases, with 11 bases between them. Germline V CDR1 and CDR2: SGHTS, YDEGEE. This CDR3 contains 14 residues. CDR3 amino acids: CASSLPVVGNIQYF. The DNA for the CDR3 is TGTGCCAGCAGCTTGCCGGTAGTGGGAAACATTCAGTACTTC. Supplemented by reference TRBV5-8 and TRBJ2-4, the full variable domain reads EAGVTQSPTHLIKTRGQQATLRCSPISGHTSVYWYQQALGLGLQFLLWYDEGEERNRGNFPPRFSGRQFPNYSSELNVNALELEDSALYLCASSLPVVGNIQYFGAGTRLSVL.

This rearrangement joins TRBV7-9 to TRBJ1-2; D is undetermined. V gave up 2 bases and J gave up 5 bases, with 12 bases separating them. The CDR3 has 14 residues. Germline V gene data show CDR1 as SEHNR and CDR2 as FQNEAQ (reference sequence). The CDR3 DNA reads TGTGCCAGCAGCTTAATAATCCTGGCGTATGGCTACACCTTC. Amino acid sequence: CASSLIILAYGYTF.

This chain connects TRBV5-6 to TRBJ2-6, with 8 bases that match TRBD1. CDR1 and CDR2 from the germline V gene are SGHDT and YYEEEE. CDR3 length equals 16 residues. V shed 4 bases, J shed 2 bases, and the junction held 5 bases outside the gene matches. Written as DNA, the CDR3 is TGTGCCAGCAGCGGATACAGGGGGGCTGGGGCCAACGTCCTGACTTTC. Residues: CASSGYRGAGANVLTF.

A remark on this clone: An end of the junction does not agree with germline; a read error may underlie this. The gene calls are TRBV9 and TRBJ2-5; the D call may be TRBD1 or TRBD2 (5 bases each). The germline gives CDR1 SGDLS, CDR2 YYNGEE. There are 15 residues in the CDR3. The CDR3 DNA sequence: TGTGCCAGCAGCGTAGCTCCCGGGGCCCAAAAGACCCAGTACTTC. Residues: CASSVAPGAQKTQYF.